This TCR beta chain emerged from a study of cytomegalovirus exposure and HLA in healthy donors. Germline assignment: CDR1 KGHSH and CDR2 LQKENI. The CDR3 consists of 13 residues. V lost 3 bases and J 8 bases, leaving 13 bases between the germline ends. Points on this clone: Its antigen is currently unknown.

Nominal health characterized the donors when sampled, though unrecorded immune exposures were likely. Overall study findings and caveats: About 87% or about 30% of the time was how often most TCR beta V segments were productive, according to an earlier analysis. The classifier, whose performance was assessed in both the original and validation cohorts, reportedly diagnosed cytomegalovirus status with high specificity and sensitivity. An assumption of roughly uniform sequencing depth across donors underlay the presence/absence analyses.

The PCR employed 60 Vbeta primers together with 13 Jbeta primers. The repertoire was sequenced with immunoSEQ multiplex PCR; TCRdb's copy has only in-frame clones and lacks some. The table has 110,000 to 150,000 clones, 65% to 90% seen once. The receptor's source is a female donor in good health and CMV-seronegative. Sequencing was carried out using PBMCs. V is TRBV18 and J is TRBJ1-1; D not resolved. As DNA, the CDR3 is TGTGCCAGCTCACCCTCGGCGGCTGCGGAAGCTTTCTTT. Translated, it gives CASSPSAAAEAFF.